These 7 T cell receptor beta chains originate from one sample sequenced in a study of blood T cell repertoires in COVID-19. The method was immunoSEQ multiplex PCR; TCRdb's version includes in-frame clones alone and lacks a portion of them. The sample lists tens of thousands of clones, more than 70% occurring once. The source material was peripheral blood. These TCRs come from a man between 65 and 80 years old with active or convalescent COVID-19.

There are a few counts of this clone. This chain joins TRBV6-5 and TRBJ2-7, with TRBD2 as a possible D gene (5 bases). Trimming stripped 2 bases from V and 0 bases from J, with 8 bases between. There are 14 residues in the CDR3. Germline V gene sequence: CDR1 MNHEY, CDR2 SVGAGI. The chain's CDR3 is CASSYRGSSYEQYF. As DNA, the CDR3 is TGTGCCAGCAGTTACCGAGGGAGCTCCTACGAGCAGTACTTC.

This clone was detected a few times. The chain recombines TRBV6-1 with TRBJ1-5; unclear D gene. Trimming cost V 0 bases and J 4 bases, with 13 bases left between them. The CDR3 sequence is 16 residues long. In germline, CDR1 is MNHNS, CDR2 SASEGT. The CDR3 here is CASSEAPRPWNQPQHF. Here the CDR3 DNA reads TGTGCCAGCAGTGAAGCCCCCAGGCCCTGGAATCAGCCCCAGCATTTT.

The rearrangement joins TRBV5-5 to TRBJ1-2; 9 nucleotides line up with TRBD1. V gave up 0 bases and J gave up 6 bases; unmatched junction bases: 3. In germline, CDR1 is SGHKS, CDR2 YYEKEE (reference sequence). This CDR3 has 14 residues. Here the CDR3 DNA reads TGTGCCAGCAGCTTGGGGACAGGGGCGGATGGCTACACCTTC. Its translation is CASSLGTGADGYTF.

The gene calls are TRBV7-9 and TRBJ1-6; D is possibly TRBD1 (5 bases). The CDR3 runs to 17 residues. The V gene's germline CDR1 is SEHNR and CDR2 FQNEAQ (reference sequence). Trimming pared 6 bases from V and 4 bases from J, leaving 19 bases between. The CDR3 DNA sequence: TGTGCCAGCAGTCTAGACCGGGCAGGGCCTTATAATTCACCCCTCCACTTT. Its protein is CASSLDRAGPYNSPLHF.

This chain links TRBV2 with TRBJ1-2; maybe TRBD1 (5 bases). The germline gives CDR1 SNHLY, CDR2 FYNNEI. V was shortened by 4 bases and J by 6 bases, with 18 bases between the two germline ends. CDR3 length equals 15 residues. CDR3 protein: CASSGQIPPIDGYTF. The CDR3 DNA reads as TGTGCCAGCAGTGGACAGATCCCCCCGATTGATGGCTACACCTTC.

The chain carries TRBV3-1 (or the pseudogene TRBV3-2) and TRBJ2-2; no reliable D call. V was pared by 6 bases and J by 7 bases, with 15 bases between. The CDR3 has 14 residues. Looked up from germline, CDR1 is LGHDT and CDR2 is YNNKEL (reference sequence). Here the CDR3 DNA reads TGTGCCAGCAGGGAAGCTAGTAGGTTCGGGGAGCTGTTTTTT. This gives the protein CASREASRFGELFF.

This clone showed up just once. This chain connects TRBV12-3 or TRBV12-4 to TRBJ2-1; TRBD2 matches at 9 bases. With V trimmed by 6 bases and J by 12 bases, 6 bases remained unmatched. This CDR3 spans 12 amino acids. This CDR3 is CASSHAGGPQFF. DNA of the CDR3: TGTGCCAGCAGCCACGCGGGGGGGCCGCAGTTCTTC.